Following are 15 T cell receptor beta chains from one sample sequenced in a study of shared clonotypes between healthy human individuals. TCRdb's copy holds only in-frame clones and misses some; the assay was immunoSEQ multiplex PCR. Found here are some 2,000,000 clones, approximately 94% of them singletons; the top ten hold about 0.13%. Source material: naive CD4+ T cells sorted from blood. As for subset: CD45RA+ positively selected. The receptor set was obtained from a man between 18 and 35 years old in good health.

As to this clone: Distinct nucleotide sequences in the sample also encode this CDR3. This chain connects TRBV6-5 to TRBJ2-6; D is unresolved. The V end was cut by 6 bases, the J end by 3 bases, with 6 bases between. The CDR3 is made up of 13 amino acids. Germline-derived CDR1 and CDR2 are MNHEY and SVGAGI. CDR3 loop: CASRVGGANVLTF. CDR3 bases: TGTGCCAGCAGAGTCGGTGGGGCCAACGTCCTGACTTTC.

The chain employs TRBV11-2 and TRBJ1-3; 8 bases map to TRBD1. CDR3 size: 14 residues. CDR1 and CDR2 from the germline V gene are SGHAT and FQNNGV. V was clipped by 5 bases and J by 4 bases; unmatched bases: 4. The CDR3 spells CASSRTGGGNTIYF. The CDR3, as DNA: TGTGCCAGCAGCCGAACAGGGGGAGGAAACACCATATATTTT. Filled out from reference TRBV11-2 and TRBJ1-3, the complete variable domain reads EAGVAQSPRYKIIEKRQSVAFWCNPISGHATLYWYQQILGQGPKLLIQFQNNGVVDDSQLPKDRFSAERLKGVDSTLKIQPAKLEDSAVYLCASSRTGGGNTIYFGEGSWLTVV.

DNA for the CDR3: TGTGCCAGCAGCGTCCGGGACAGGGGAGTAGTTGTGGGTCATGAGCAGTTCTTC. It translates to CASSVRDRGVVVGHEQFF. V is TRBV7-8 and J is TRBJ2-1, with 10 bases aligning to TRBD1. Germline V gene lookup returns CDR1 SGHVS and CDR2 FQNEAQ. V gave up 5 bases and J gave up 8 bases; unmatched junction bases: 18. The CDR3 has 18 residues.

The V call is TRBV4-2, the J call TRBJ2-3; the D gene is possibly TRBD1 (5 bases). V was pared by 0 bases and J by 0 bases, with 10 bases between. Germline lookup yields CDR1 LGHNA and CDR2 YNFKEQ. The CDR3 contains 16 residues. The CDR3 is CASSQEPGMSTDTQYF. The CDR3 bases are TGTGCCAGCAGCCAAGAACCAGGGATGAGCACAGATACGCAGTATTTT.

J is TRBJ2-4 and V is TRBV4-1; 7 bases map to TRBD1. Looked up from germline, CDR1 is MGHRA and CDR2 is YSYEKL. Losses at the gene ends were 4 bases for V and 0 bases for J; bases not matched to a gene: 12. This CDR3 has 18 residues. CDR3 DNA sequence: TGCGCCAGCAGCCCAATTCTCCGGGACAGACTAGCCAAAAACATTCAGTACTTC. This codes for CASSPILRDRLAKNIQYF.

The chain recombines TRBV5-1 with TRBJ2-2; D is unclear. The V gene lost 3 bases and the J gene lost 6 bases, with 18 bases spanning the gap. Per the germline V gene, CDR1 is SGHRS and CDR2 is YFSETQ. This CDR3 comprises 16 residues. CDR3: CASSSPGSTVAGELFF. The CDR3 DNA follows: TGCGCCAGCAGCTCCCCCGGTTCAACCGTGGCCGGGGAGCTGTTTTTT.

This clone appeared once. The chain has TRBV6-1 and TRBJ1-1, with D perhaps matching TRBD1 (5 bases). V lost 0 bases and J 11 bases, leaving 19 bases between the germline ends. This CDR3 has 15 amino acids. Germline loops: CDR1 MNHNS, CDR2 SASEGT. The CDR3: CASSEALNGGRPAFF. As DNA, the CDR3 is TGTGCCAGCAGTGAAGCGCTTAATGGGGGGAGGCCGGCTTTCTTT.

The chain links TRBV6-1 to TRBJ2-1, with TRBD2 matching 11 bases. The germline V gene has CDR1 MNHNS and CDR2 SASEGT. This CDR3 has 15 amino acids. After removal of 6 bases from V and 8 bases from J, the junction contained 9 bases not matched to a gene. CDR3 nucleotides: TGTGCCAGCAGCCTAGCGGGAGGTTATGTCGATGAGCAGTTCTTC. Protein sequence: CASSLAGGYVDEQFF.

The chain uses TRBV6-6 and TRBJ1-5; D ambiguous. CDR3 length: 15 amino acids. Trimming pared 6 bases from V and 5 bases from J, leaving 17 bases between. From germline, CDR1 is MNHNY and CDR2 SVGAGI (reference sequence). This chain's CDR3 is CASSLTSLGYQPQHF. In DNA, the CDR3 is TGTGCCAGCAGCCTAACATCACTGGGATATCAGCCCCAGCATTTT.

This clone has just one count. This rearrangement joins TRBV7-2 to TRBJ2-1; D possibly corresponds to TRBD2 (6 bases). The CDR3 sequence is 15 residues long. Germline V gives CDR1 SGHTA, CDR2 FQGNSA. V dropped 4 bases and J dropped 2 bases, with 12 bases sitting between them. The CDR3 DNA is TGTGCCAGCAGCTACCTGGCTAGCGCCTACAATGAGCAGTTCTTC. Protein product: CASSYLASAYNEQFF.

The J gene is TRBJ1-4, the V gene TRBV6-5, with 7 bases identical to TRBD1. The CDR3 sequence is 14 residues long. CDR1 is MNHEY and CDR2 is SVGAGI in the germline V gene. The V gene end was trimmed by 6 bases and the J gene end by 7 bases; junction bases not matched to a gene: 8. CDR3 amino acids: CASSSGQRREKLFF. CDR3 DNA: TGTGCCAGCAGCTCGGGACAGAGGCGTGAAAAACTGTTTTTT.

With regard to this clone: Different DNA sequences within this sample yield the same CDR3. The CDR3 DNA is TGTGCCAGCAGCTCCCTAGCGGGGGGGCCGGAGACCCAGTACTTC. Protein: CASSSLAGGPETQYF. The gene calls are TRBV5-4 and TRBJ2-5; 12 bases are shared with TRBD2. The CDR3 contains 15 residues. CDR1 is SGHNT and CDR2 is YYREEE in the germline V gene (reference sequence). V gave up 3 bases and J gave up 5 bases; unmatched junction bases: 5.

The chain joins TRBV27 to TRBJ2-1; 11 nucleotides align to TRBD1. The CDR3 has 14 amino acids. V was pared by 6 bases and J by 7 bases, with 5 bases of the junction left unmatched. The germline V gene has CDR1 MNHEY and CDR2 SMNVEV (reference sequence). CDR3 DNA: TGTGCCAGCAGCTCCGGGACAGGGGGGAATGAGCAGTTCTTC. Amino acids: CASSSGTGGNEQFF.

The gene calls are TRBV19 and TRBJ2-3; 9 bases fit TRBD1. The germline gives CDR1 LNHDA, CDR2 SQIVND (reference sequence). The CDR3 is 18 amino acids. V shed 7 bases and J 1 base; nucleotides not matched to a gene: 15. The CDR3 loop is CASIDRDREGGGTDTQYF. The DNA of the CDR3 is TGTGCCAGTATAGACCGGGACAGGGAGGGAGGAGGCACAGATACGCAGTATTTT.

V gene TRBV2 combines with J gene TRBJ2-5, with 14 nucleotides matching TRBD2. Germline lookup yields CDR1 SNHLY and CDR2 FYNNEI. The V gene end was trimmed by 5 bases and the J gene end by 4 bases; junction bases not matched to a gene: 6. The CDR3 is 16 residues long. DNA of the CDR3: TGTGCCAGCAGTTTGACTAGCGGGAGGGCCAGAGAGACCCAGTACTTC. Amino acid sequence: CASSLTSGRARETQYF.